These 28 T cell receptor beta chains were sequenced from one sample in a study of radiation and T cells in renal cell carcinoma. This table comes from immunoSEQ multiplex PCR, and its TCRdb copy is limited to in-frame clones, with some not included. The profile covers 140,000 to 150,000 clones, with 80% to 90% appearing a single time and less than 20% taken by the ten largest. The time point was: blood 4 weeks post-SBRT, at nephrectomy. Regarding treatment: 15 Gy SBRT to primary tumor, nephrectomy 4 weeks later. Sequences were derived from blood, sampled from a patient whose treatment included radiotherapy and nephrectomy. The receptors come from a woman aged 45-60 years with renal cell carcinoma.

J is TRBJ2-3 and V is TRBV9; 13 nucleotides line up with TRBD2. The CDR3 covers 18 residues. CDR1 is SGDLS, CDR2 YYNGEE, per germline. With 0 bases clipped from V and 9 bases from J, the junction kept 13 bases outside the gene matches. CDR3 nucleotides: TGTGCCAGCAGCGTAGTAGCTGGGGGACTAGCGGGAAGGAACACGCAGTATTTT. Protein sequence: CASSVVAGGLAGRNTQYF.

The chain employs TRBV4-1 and TRBJ1-2; 7 positions match TRBD1. Germline V gene sequence: CDR1 MGHRA, CDR2 YSYEKL. The CDR3 is made up of 15 amino acids. Trimming cost V 0 bases and J 4 bases; bases outside gene matches: 5. The CDR3 nucleotides are TGCGCCAGCAGCCAAGAAACAGGGGAGGCCTATGGCTACACCTTC. Protein product: CASSQETGEAYGYTF.

The chain combines TRBV28 with TRBJ2-7; TRBD1 matches 8 bases. Germline V gives CDR1 MDHEN, CDR2 SYDVKM. The CDR3 has 14 amino acids. J was trimmed by 2 bases and V by 9 bases; bases with no gene match: 9. This CDR3 is CASKPGQATYEQYF. CDR3 nucleotides: TGTGCCAGTAAACCGGGACAGGCCACCTACGAGCAGTACTTC.

This chain connects TRBV6-5 to TRBJ1-2; TRBD1 is a possible D gene (5 bases). Trimming pared 6 bases from V and 5 bases from J, leaving 10 bases between. The CDR3 is made up of 12 amino acids. CDR1 MNHEY and CDR2 SVGAGI come from the germline V gene. In nucleotides, the CDR3 is TGTGCCAGCAGCGACAGACCATATGGCTACACCTTC. Translation gives CASSDRPYGYTF.

This clone was counted a few times. This chain connects TRBV9 to TRBJ1-2; D is perhaps TRBD1 (6 bases). Germline lookup yields CDR1 SGDLS and CDR2 YYNGEE. V dropped 3 bases and J dropped 4 bases, with 13 bases sitting between them. The CDR3 runs to 14 residues. The DNA of the CDR3 is TGTGCCAGCAGCGCAGGGACACCGACCTATGGCTACACCTTC. Its protein is CASSAGTPTYGYTF.

The chain carries TRBV28 and TRBJ1-1; a possible D gene is TRBD1 (6 bases). V was trimmed by 4 bases and J by 11 bases, leaving 17 bases between them. CDR1 MDHEN and CDR2 SYDVKM come from the germline V gene. CDR3 length: 13 residues. CDR3: CASSYPGDHGAFF. As DNA, the CDR3 is TGTGCCAGCAGTTATCCAGGGGATCACGGGGCTTTCTTT.

This chain joins TRBV6-5 and TRBJ1-5; tentatively, D is TRBD1 (6 bases). Trimming stripped 4 bases from V and 6 bases from J, with 16 bases between. The CDR3 runs 15 residues. The germline CDR1 and CDR2 sequences are MNHEY and SVGAGI. CDR3 sequence reads: CASSLYRGGIQPQHF. The DNA of the CDR3 is TGTGCCAGCAGTTTATACAGAGGGGGGATTCAGCCCCAGCATTTT.

The rearrangement uses TRBV5-1 and TRBJ2-1; 11 bases map to TRBD2. This CDR3 is 15 amino acids long. From germline, CDR1 is SGHRS and CDR2 YFSETQ. Trimming at V came to 1 base and at J to 8 bases, leaving 5 bases not matched to a gene. CDR3 bases: TGCGCCAGCAGCTTGACTAGCGGGAGCTCCGATGAGCAGTTCTTC. This codes for CASSLTSGSSDEQFF.

V usage is TRBV7-2 and J usage is TRBJ2-7; D remains ambiguous. The CDR3 contains 13 residues. From germline, CDR1 is SGHTA and CDR2 FQGNSA. V was shortened by 5 bases and J by 0 bases, with 8 bases between the two germline ends. CDR3 sequence reads: CASSRDTSYEQYF. CDR3 nucleotides: TGTGCCAGCAGCCGAGATACCTCCTACGAGCAGTACTTC.

The rearrangement uses TRBV28 and TRBJ1-5, with no clear D. Germline V gene data show CDR1 as MDHEN and CDR2 as SYDVKM. V was shortened by 5 bases and J by 5 bases, with 16 bases between the two germline ends. There are 15 residues in the CDR3. CDR3 in DNA: TGTGCCAGCAGTCCCCCGGCAGGAGGTGATCAGCCCCAGCATTTT. Translated, it gives CASSPPAGGDQPQHF.

The V call is TRBV9, the J call TRBJ1-4; possibly TRBD1 for D (6 bases). The CDR3 has 14 amino acids. CDR1 and CDR2 (germline): SGDLS, YYNGEE. Trimming removed 2 bases at V and 3 bases at J, with 8 bases between. CDR3: CASSVGGPNEKLFF. CDR3 nucleotide sequence: TGTGCCAGCAGCGTCGGGGGGCCTAATGAAAAACTGTTTTTT.

The rearrangement joins TRBV6-5 to TRBJ2-3, with D tentatively TRBD1 or TRBD2 (5 bases each). Between the trimmed V and J ends, which lost 5 bases and 6 bases, there was a span of 18 bases. Germline V gives CDR1 MNHEY, CDR2 SVGAGI. The CDR3 totals 15 residues. The CDR3 nucleotides read TGTGCCAGCAGTAACGAGGGGTCTCTTTACGATACGCAGTATTTT. This gives the protein CASSNEGSLYDTQYF.

This chain connects TRBV7-2 to TRBJ2-1; D call uncertain. This CDR3 has 14 residues. Germline lookup yields CDR1 SGHTA and CDR2 FQGNSA. Trimming took 1 base from V and 0 from J, leaving 4 bases between them. CDR3 sequence: CASSLVGSYNEQFF. The CDR3 DNA follows: TGTGCCAGCAGCTTAGTGGGCTCCTACAATGAGCAGTTCTTC.

The chain couples TRBV6-4 to TRBJ2-1, with 9 bases matching TRBD2. The V gene's germline CDR1 is MRHNA and CDR2 SNTAGT. The V and J ends lost 6 bases and 5 bases, in that order; junction bases with no gene match: 5. The CDR3 is made up of 14 amino acids. The CDR3 DNA reads as TGTGCCAGCAGCAGACTAGCGGAGAACAATGAGCAGTTCTTC. Residues: CASSRLAENNEQFF.

This clone was observed once. This chain connects TRBV2 to TRBJ1-1; 10 bases map to TRBD1. CDR1 SNHLY and CDR2 FYNNEI come from the germline V gene. The CDR3 covers 16 residues. Trimming at V came to 3 bases and at J to 6 bases, leaving 10 bases not matched to a gene. The CDR3 loop reads CASSDIIGTGEAEAFF. DNA of the CDR3: TGTGCCAGCAGTGATATAATAGGGACAGGGGAAGCTGAAGCTTTCTTT.

The rearrangement links TRBV7-9 to TRBJ1-5, with unresolved D. The CDR3 loop spans 14 amino acids. Germline values: CDR1 SEHNR, CDR2 FQNEAQ (reference sequence). V was trimmed by 5 bases and J by 4 bases, leaving 12 bases between them. The CDR3 DNA follows: TGTGCCAGCAGCCAAGGCCACAGAAATCAGCCCCAGCATTTT. Encoded protein: CASSQGHRNQPQHF.

Note on this clone: At one of its ends the junction is not consistent with the germline gene, which may arise from a read error. This same CDR3 is encoded by further DNA sequences in the sample. CDR3 bases: TGTGCCTGGAGTGCCGGTACGGGCAAATCCACTAAAAGCACGGATACGCAGTATTTT. This translates into CAWSAGTGKSTKSTDTQYF. The chain carries TRBV30 and TRBJ2-3; D is uncertain. The CDR3 is 19 amino acids. The germline V gene encodes CDR1 GTSNPN and CDR2 SVGIG (reference sequence).

The chain combines TRBV11-2 with TRBJ1-2; tentatively, D is TRBD1 (5 bases). V was shortened by 4 bases and J by 7 bases, with 19 bases between the two germline ends. Germline CDR1 is SGHAT and CDR2 is FQNNGV. The CDR3 extends over 15 amino acids. The CDR3 here is CASSSRTGAGGGYTF. The CDR3, as DNA: TGTGCCAGCAGCTCGAGGACGGGAGCGGGGGGTGGCTACACCTTC.

V usage is TRBV10-3 and J usage is TRBJ2-2, with TRBD2 as a possible D gene (6 bases). The CDR3 has 14 amino acids. V dropped 7 bases and J dropped 7 bases, with 16 bases sitting between them. Germline CDR1 is ENHRY and CDR2 is SYGVKD. The CDR3 loop reads CAIKQGGIGGELFF. CDR3 coding DNA: TGTGCCATCAAACAAGGAGGGATAGGCGGGGAGCTGTTTTTT.

J is TRBJ2-1 and V is TRBV11-3, with 7 positions matching TRBD1. This CDR3 has 14 amino acids. J gave up 3 bases and V 5 bases, and 4 bases lay outside the gene matches. The germline gives CDR1 SGHNT, CDR2 YENEEA. CDR3 loop: CASSRDRRYNEQFF. CDR3 DNA sequence: TGTGCCAGCAGCCGGGACAGACGCTACAATGAGCAGTTCTTC.

V usage is TRBV27 and J usage is TRBJ2-1; maybe TRBD2 (5 bases). The CDR3 extends over 15 amino acids. Germline assignment: CDR1 MNHEY and CDR2 SMNVEV (reference sequence). Trimming took 7 bases from V and 0 from J, leaving 13 bases between them. The CDR3 coding sequence is TGTGCCAGCACCCGGGGAGATAGCTCCTACAATGAGCAGTTCTTC. Protein sequence: CASTRGDSSYNEQFF.

The chain is built from TRBV28 and TRBJ1-4; possible D gene TRBD1, 5 bases. CDR1 and CDR2 (germline): MDHEN, SYDVKM. V lost 3 bases, J lost 8 bases, and 13 bases lay in between. This CDR3 comprises 14 residues. In DNA form, the CDR3 reads TGTGCCAGCAGTTTTGCGGGGGATGGAGAAAAACTGTTTTTT. Protein product: CASSFAGDGEKLFF. The whole variable domain, filled in from reference TRBV28 and TRBJ1-4, reads DVKVTQSSRYLVKRTGEKVFLECVQDMDHENMFWYRQDPGLGLRLIYFSYDVKMKEKGDIPEGYSVSREKKERFSLILESASTNQTSMYLCASSFAGDGEKLFFGSGTQLSVL.

V and J are TRBV5-1 and TRBJ2-1, with 9 bases identical to TRBD1. The CDR3 runs 15 residues. V gave up 2 bases and J gave up 8 bases; unmatched junction bases: 8. Looked up from germline, CDR1 is SGHRS and CDR2 is YFSETQ. CDR3: CASSFGQGKADEQFF. The CDR3 DNA reads TGCGCCAGCAGCTTCGGACAGGGGAAGGCAGATGAGCAGTTCTTC. Together with reference TRBV5-1 and TRBJ2-1, the CDR3 gives the full variable domain: KAGVTQTPRYLIKTRGQQVTLSCSPISGHRSVSWYQQTPGQGLQFLFEYFSETQRNKGNFPGRFSGRQFSNSRSEMNVSTLELGDSALYLCASSFGQGKADEQFFGPGTRLTVL.

The rearrangement links TRBV29-1 to TRBJ2-5; no clear D gene. Germline assignment: CDR1 SQVTM and CDR2 ANQGSEA. The germline V and J ends were trimmed by 6 bases and 2 bases, with 13 bases remaining between them. The CDR3 sequence is 13 residues long. CDR3 sequence: CSVAIQIQETQYF. The CDR3, as DNA: TGCAGCGTCGCAATACAGATACAAGAGACCCAGTACTTC.

V usage is TRBV5-1 and J usage is TRBJ1-1; D ambiguous. With 4 bases removed from V and 0 bases from J, the gap between germline ends came to 7 bases. This CDR3 has 13 amino acids. Germline values: CDR1 SGHRS, CDR2 YFSETQ. The CDR3 region is CASSVTLNTEAFF. As DNA, the CDR3 is TGCGCCAGCAGCGTGACTTTGAACACTGAAGCTTTCTTT.

The chain is built from TRBV14 and TRBJ1-3; no definite D call. Germline loops: CDR1 SGHDN, CDR2 FVKESK. This CDR3 spans 17 amino acids. Trimming cost V 6 bases and J 2 bases, with 20 bases left between them. CDR3 sequence: CASSRTSGSRTGNTIYF. The CDR3 coding sequence is TGTGCCAGCAGTCGTACCTCGGGGTCTCGAACTGGAAACACCATATATTTT.

This clone was observed many times. The chain is built from TRBV11-2 and TRBJ2-7; D gene ambiguous. Germline CDR1 is SGHAT and CDR2 is FQNNGV. The CDR3 has 13 amino acids. Trimming cost V 2 bases and J 3 bases, with 8 bases left between them. The CDR3 reads CASSLPGVYEQYF. Here the CDR3 DNA reads TGTGCCAGCAGCTTACCCGGAGTCTACGAGCAGTACTTC.

The sample holds one count of this clone. The chain recombines TRBV5-1 with TRBJ2-2, with D possibly TRBD2 on 6 matching bases. The CDR3 is 15 residues long. Deletions cut 0 bases from V and 6 bases from J, with 12 bases between. Germline V gene lookup returns CDR1 SGHRS and CDR2 YFSETQ. This chain's CDR3 is CASSLVGSGSGELFF. The CDR3 region has the DNA TGCGCCAGCAGCTTGGTAGGCAGCGGGTCCGGGGAGCTGTTTTTT.